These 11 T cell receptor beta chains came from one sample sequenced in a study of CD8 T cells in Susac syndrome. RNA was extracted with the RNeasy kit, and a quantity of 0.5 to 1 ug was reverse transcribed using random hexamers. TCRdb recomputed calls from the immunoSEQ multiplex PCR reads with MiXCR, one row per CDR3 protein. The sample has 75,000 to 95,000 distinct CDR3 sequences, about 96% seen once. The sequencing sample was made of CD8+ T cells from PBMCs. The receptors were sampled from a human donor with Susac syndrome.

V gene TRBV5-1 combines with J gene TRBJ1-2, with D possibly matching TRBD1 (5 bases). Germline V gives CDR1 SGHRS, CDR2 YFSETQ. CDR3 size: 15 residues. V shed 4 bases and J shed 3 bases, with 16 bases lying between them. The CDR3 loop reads CASSRGSQEDYGYTF. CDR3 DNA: TGCGCCAGCAGCAGGGGATCCCAGGAGGACTATGGCTACACCTTC.

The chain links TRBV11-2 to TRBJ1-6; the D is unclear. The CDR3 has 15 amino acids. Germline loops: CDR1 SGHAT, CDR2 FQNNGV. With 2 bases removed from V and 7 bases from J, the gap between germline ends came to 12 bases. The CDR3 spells CASSLLGGRNSPLHF. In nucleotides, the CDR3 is TGTGCCAGCAGCTTATTGGGCGGGAGGAATTCACCCCTCCACTTT.

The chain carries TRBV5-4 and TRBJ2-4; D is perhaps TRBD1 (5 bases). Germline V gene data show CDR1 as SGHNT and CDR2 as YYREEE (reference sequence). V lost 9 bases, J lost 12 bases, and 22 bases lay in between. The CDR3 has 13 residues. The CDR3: CATKGPEGVNQYF. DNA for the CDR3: TGTGCCACCAAAGGACCGGAAGGGGTCAATCAGTACTTC.

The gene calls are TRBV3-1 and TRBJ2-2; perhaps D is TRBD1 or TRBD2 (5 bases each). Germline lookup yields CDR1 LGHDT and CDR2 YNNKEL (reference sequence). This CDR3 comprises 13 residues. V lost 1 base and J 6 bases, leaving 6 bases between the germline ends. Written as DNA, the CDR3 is TGTGCCAGCAGCCAAGGGGGACCCGGGGAGCTGTTTTTT. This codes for CASSQGGPGELFF.

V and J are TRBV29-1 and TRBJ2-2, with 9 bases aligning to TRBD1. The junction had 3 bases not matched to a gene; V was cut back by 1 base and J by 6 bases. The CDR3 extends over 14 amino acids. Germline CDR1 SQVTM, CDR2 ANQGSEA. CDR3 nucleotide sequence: TGCAGCGTTGAAGCGGACAGGGGATCCGGGGAGCTGTTTTTT. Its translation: CSVEADRGSGELFF.

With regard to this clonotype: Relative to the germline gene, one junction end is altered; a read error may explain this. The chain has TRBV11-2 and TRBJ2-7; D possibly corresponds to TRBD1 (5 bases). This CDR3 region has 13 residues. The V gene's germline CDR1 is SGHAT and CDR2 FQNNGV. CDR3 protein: CASSLDSFQGKDF. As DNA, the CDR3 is TGTGCCAGCAGCTTAGATTCTTTCCAGGGTAAGGACTTC.

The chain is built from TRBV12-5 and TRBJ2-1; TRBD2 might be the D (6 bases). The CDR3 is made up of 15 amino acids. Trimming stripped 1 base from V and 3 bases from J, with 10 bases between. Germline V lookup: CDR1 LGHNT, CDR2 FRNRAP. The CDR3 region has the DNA TGTGCTAGTGGTTTGGGCGGACTACTCTACAATGAGCAGTTCTTC. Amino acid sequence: CASGLGGLLYNEQFF.

CDR3 DNA: TGCAGTGCCACGACAGGGCGTACTGAAGCTTTCTTT. It specifies CSATTGRTEAFF. The chain carries TRBV20-1 and TRBJ1-1; 7 nucleotides align to TRBD1. The CDR3 runs to 12 residues. Germline V lookup: CDR1 DFQATT, CDR2 SNEGSKA (reference sequence). Trimming at V came to 6 bases and at J to 5 bases, leaving 6 bases not matched to a gene.

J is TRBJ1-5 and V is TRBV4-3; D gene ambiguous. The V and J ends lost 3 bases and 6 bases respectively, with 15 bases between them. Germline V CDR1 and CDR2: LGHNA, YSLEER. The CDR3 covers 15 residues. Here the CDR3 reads CASSQGRGLGQPQHF. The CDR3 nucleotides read TGCGCCAGCAGCCAGGGAAGAGGGCTGGGTCAGCCCCAGCATTTT.

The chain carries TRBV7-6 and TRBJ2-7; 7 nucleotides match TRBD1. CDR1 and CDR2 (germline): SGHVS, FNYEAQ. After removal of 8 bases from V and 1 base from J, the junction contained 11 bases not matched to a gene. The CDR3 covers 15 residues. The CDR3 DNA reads TGTGCCAGCGCCAGCTATGGGGACAGTTCCTACGAGCAGTACTTC. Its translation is CASASYGDSSYEQYF. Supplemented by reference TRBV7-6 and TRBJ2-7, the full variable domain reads GAGVSQSPRYKVTKRGQDVALRCDPISGHVSLYWYRQALGQGPEFLTYFNYEAQQDKSGLPNDRFSAERPEGSISTLTIQRTEQRDSAMYRCASASYGDSSYEQYFGPGTRLTVT.

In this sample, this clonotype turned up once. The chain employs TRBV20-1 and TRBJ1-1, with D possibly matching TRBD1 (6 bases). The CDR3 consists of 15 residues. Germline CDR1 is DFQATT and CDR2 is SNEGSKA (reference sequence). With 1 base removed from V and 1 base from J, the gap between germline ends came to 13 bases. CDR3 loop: CSARVRETGNTEAFF. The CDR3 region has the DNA TGCAGTGCTAGAGTTCGCGAGACAGGGAACACTGAAGCTTTCTTT.